This T cell receptor beta chain was observed in a study of blood T cell repertoires in COVID-19. As for the study in general: COVID-19 samples from acute and convalescent phases originated in the United States, Italy and Spain. The cDNA or gDNA used as material had been derived from T cells, B-cell-depleted T cells, or PBMCs.

Per the original data handling: Estimates of nucleated cell counts were drawn from the amplification of reference gene primers. This table comes from immunoSEQ multiplex PCR, and its TCRdb copy is limited to in-frame clones, with some not included. V and J calls and clone size are as listed in that table; D and trimming were resolved from the DNA. The top ten clones hold about 7.7% of a sample with about 43,000 clones, more than 80% of them seen once. The V gene's germline CDR1 is SGDLS and CDR2 YYNGEE. The CDR3 contains 13 residues. V was clipped by 5 bases and J by 7 bases; unmatched bases: 0. The V gene is TRBV9, the J gene TRBJ1-6; 10 bases align to TRBD1. The sequence came from a man in his 60s with active COVID-19. Material for sequencing was peripheral blood. As DNA, the CDR3 is TGTGCCAGCAGGGGACAGGGGAATTCACCCCTCCACTTT. Its protein product is CASRGQGNSPLHF.